What follows is one TCR beta chain and its context. No antigen is known for it. TCRdb's copy holds only in-frame clones and misses some; the assay was immunoSEQ multiplex PCR. The sample shows about 91,000 clones, around 90% of them seen only once. The CDR3 totals 14 residues. Germline CDR1 is SGDLS and CDR2 is YYNGEE. Trimming pared 4 bases from V and 8 bases from J, leaving 15 bases between. This entry comes from a study of T cells in localized non-small cell lung cancer. General study points: Uninvolved adjacent lung showed the highest T cell clonality, exceeding tumor. In the blood, greater T cell density corresponded to longer overall survival.

The V call is TRBV9, the J call TRBJ2-2; possible D gene TRBD1, 5 bases. The source of this sequence is a man aged 35-75 years with stage I squamous cell lung carcinoma. The sample was peripheral blood, taken before any cancer treatment. The CDR3: CASSPRTYGGELFF. In DNA, the CDR3 is TGTGCCAGCAGCCCCCGGACATACGGTGGGGAGCTGTTTTTT. Using reference TRBV9 and TRBJ2-2 for the parts outside the CDR3, the full variable domain is DSGVTQTPKHLITATGQRVTLRCSPRSGDLSVYWYQQSLDQGLQFLIQYYNGEERAKGNILERFSAQQFPDLHSELNLSSLELGDSALYFCASSPRTYGGELFFGEGSRLTVL.